This is a list of T cell receptor beta chains from one sample in a study of T cell responses to AZD1222 COVID-19 vaccine. Data came from immunoSEQ multiplex PCR; TCRdb stores just in-frame clones and leaves some out. Found here are 50,000 to 65,000 clones, roughly 87% of them singletons; the top ten hold roughly 2.6%. The specimen comprised peripheral blood, sampled 28 days after the second AZD1222 dose. Receptors were obtained from an adult who received the AZD1222 COVID-19 vaccine. Both conserved end residues are part of each CDR3. The D gene is left open where the match is weak. Only part of the rows carry a size: once, few, many, or a class if the clone is expanded.

cdr3_nt	cdr3_aa	v_call	j_call	clone_size	d_call
TGTGCCAGCAGCTTCTTCGGACAGGGTGAAGCTTTCTTT	CASSFFGQGEAFF	TRBV5-6	TRBJ1-1	.	TRBD1
TGTGCCAGCAACAACCCGGGGTCCCTAGCCAAAAACATTCAGTACTTC	CASNNPGSLAKNIQYF	TRBV2	TRBJ2-4	.	.
TGTGCCTGGATGGGGGGCCACAATACCTACGAGCAGTACTTC	CAWMGGHNTYEQYF	TRBV30	TRBJ2-7	.	.
TGTGCCAGCAGCAGACGTTTGAACACTGAAGCTTTCTTT	CASSRRLNTEAFF	TRBV5-6	TRBJ1-1	.	.
TGTGCCAGCAGTTCTGGGACAGGCCCTCAGGGCTATGGCTACACCTTC	CASSSGTGPQGYGYTF	TRBV28	TRBJ1-2	.	TRBD1
TGTGCCACCAGCGGCAGCGTGGCAGATACGCAGTATTTT	CATSGSVADTQYF	TRBV24-1	TRBJ2-3	.	.
TGTGCCAGCAGCCAAGCGGGAGGGAGTGAAGATACGCAGTATTTT	CASSQAGGSEDTQYF	TRBV4-2	TRBJ2-3	.	TRBD2
TGCGCCAGCAGCCCAGGGGCAGCTAATGAAAAACTGTTTTTT	CASSPGAANEKLFF	TRBV5-1	TRBJ1-4	.	.
TGTGCCAGCTCACTAGTAGCGAGCGGGGAATACGAGCAGTACTTC	CASSLVASGEYEQYF	TRBV18	TRBJ2-7	.	TRBD2
TGCGCCAGCTGCTCCTCCGGGGATTCCTACGAGCAGTACTTC	CASCSSGDSYEQYF	TRBV5-1	TRBJ2-7	.	.
TGTGCCAGCAGCTTAGAAACTGGGACCCAGTACTTC	CASSLETGTQYF	TRBV7-9	TRBJ2-5	.	.
TGTGCCAGCAGCTCCCGGACAGGGGCCGGGGAGCTGTTTTTT	CASSSRTGAGELFF	TRBV6-5	TRBJ2-2	.	TRBD1
TGTGCCAGCACCGAAGGGACGGTCGGTGGGACCCAGTACTTC	CASTEGTVGGTQYF	TRBV6-5	TRBJ2-5	.	.
TGTGCCAGCAGCACCGGGACTAGCGACTGGACCGGGGAGCTGTTTTTT	CASSTGTSDWTGELFF	TRBV3-1/TRBV3-2	TRBJ2-2	.	TRBD2
TGTGCCAGCCAAAAGGGTACGGGGAATTCACCCCTCCACTTT	CASQKGTGNSPLHF	TRBV3-1/TRBV3-2	TRBJ1-6	.	.
TGTGCCAGCAGCTTGAGAGCGGGAGGGTTCTATGAGCAGTTCTTC	CASSLRAGGFYEQFF	TRBV7-8	TRBJ2-1	.	TRBD2
TGTGCCACCAGTGATCCCCTAACTAGCGGGTCATTCCAAGAGACCCAGTACTTC	CATSDPLTSGSFQETQYF	TRBV24-1	TRBJ2-5	.	TRBD2
TGTGCCAGCAGCTTAAAAGGGGGCCGAGAGACCCAGTACTTC	CASSLKGGRETQYF	TRBV7-9	TRBJ2-5	once	TRBD1
TGTGCCAGCAGTCCGGGACGGGAGGGCAATCAGCCCCAGCATTTT	CASSPGREGNQPQHF	TRBV27	TRBJ1-5	.	.
TGTGCCAGCAGCCGGGGACAGGGCGGAGGGACCCAGTACTTC	CASSRGQGGGTQYF	TRBV28	TRBJ2-5	.	TRBD1
TGTGCCAGCAGCTTAGACGGGGACACCGGGGAGCTGTTTTTT	CASSLDGDTGELFF	TRBV11-1	TRBJ2-2	.	.
TGTGCCAGCAGCTTAGTTAGGGGGCCGAACACTGAAGCTTTCTTT	CASSLVRGPNTEAFF	TRBV7-8	TRBJ1-1	.	TRBD1
TGTGCCAGTAGTATTGGCCAGGGCGACAATGAGCAGTTCTTC	CASSIGQGDNEQFF	TRBV19	TRBJ2-1	.	.
TGTGCCAGCACCCGGGGTCCAAACTATGGCTACACCTTC	CASTRGPNYGYTF	TRBV6-5	TRBJ1-2	.	.
TGTGCCAGCAGCGCCCCCATCGGGCGCACAGATACGCAGTATTTT	CASSAPIGRTDTQYF	TRBV7-2	TRBJ2-3	.	.
TGTGCCAGTAGTATAGTGGGAGGGAGGAATGAGCAGTTCTTC	CASSIVGGRNEQFF	TRBV19	TRBJ2-1	once	TRBD2
TGTGCCAGCTCACATGACAGGGATTCTAAGAACAATGAGCAGTTCTTC	CASSHDRDSKNNEQFF	TRBV18	TRBJ2-1	.	TRBD1
TGTGCCATCAGCCCCGAACAGGGGAGCTACACCTTC	CAISPEQGSYTF	TRBV10-3	TRBJ1-2	.	TRBD1
TGCGCCAGCAATAGCGGGGTCCTTAGCACAGATACGCAGTATTTT	CASNSGVLSTDTQYF	TRBV5-1	TRBJ2-3	.	TRBD2
TGTGCCAGCAGACCCGACAGGGGCTATGGCTACACCTTC	CASRPDRGYGYTF	TRBV6-5	TRBJ1-2	.	TRBD1
TGTGCCAGCAGCCGGGACAGGACGAACACCGGGGAGCTGTTTTTT	CASSRDRTNTGELFF	TRBV7-8	TRBJ2-2	.	TRBD1
TGTGCCAGCAGCCAAGGGACAGGGGGACTCGAGCAGTACTTC	CASSQGTGGLEQYF	TRBV3-1/TRBV3-2	TRBJ2-7	.	TRBD1
TGTGCCAGCAGTTCCCCTAGGGGTACGGACTCCCCAGCCTACGAGCAGTACTTC	CASSSPRGTDSPAYEQYF	TRBV28	TRBJ2-7	.	.
TGTGCCAGCAGCGTAGAAGGGGTGTCCTACAATGAGCAGTTCTTC	CASSVEGVSYNEQFF	TRBV9	TRBJ2-1	.	.
TGTGCCAGCAGTTCTATAGCCTACGAGCAGTACTTC	CASSSIAYEQYF	TRBV2	TRBJ2-7	.	.
TGCAGCGTTGGTTGGGCCAAGGGAGGGGCCAACGTCCTGACTTTC	CSVGWAKGGANVLTF	TRBV29-1	TRBJ2-6	.	.
TGTGCCAGCAGTGATCGGACGGGGGACTCACCCCTCCACTTT	CASSDRTGDSPLHF	TRBV6-1	TRBJ1-6	.	.
TGCAGCGTTGAAAGGGACAGGGGTAACACCATATATTTT	CSVERDRGNTIYF	TRBV29-1	TRBJ1-3	.	TRBD1
TGCAGCGTTGAGAGGGGGAACAATGAGCAGTTCTTC	CSVERGNNEQFF	TRBV29-1	TRBJ2-1	once	.
TGCAGCGTTGATGGGGGCTACGAGCAGTACTTC	CSVDGGYEQYF	TRBV29-1	TRBJ2-7	.	.
TGTGCCAGCAGTACGTTGGGGGCGGCGGATTCACCCCTCCACTTT	CASSTLGAADSPLHF	TRBV6-6	TRBJ1-6	.	.
TGTGCCAGCAGCGTATCAACAGGGGGCACTGAAGCTTTCTTT	CASSVSTGGTEAFF	TRBV9	TRBJ1-1	.	TRBD1
TGTGCCAGCAGCCCCACAGGGGGCCATCAGCCCCAGCATTTT	CASSPTGGHQPQHF	TRBV9	TRBJ1-5	.	TRBD1
TGTGCCTGGAGCAAAGTGAACACTGAAGCTTTCTTT	CAWSKVNTEAFF	TRBV30	TRBJ1-1	few	.
TGTGCCAGCAGCGGGGACTGGCCCTATGGCTACACCTTC	CASSGDWPYGYTF	TRBV2	TRBJ1-2	few	.
TGTGCCAGCAGCTTGGCCAAGATCGGAAAACTGTTTTTT	CASSLAKIGKLFF	TRBV5-4	TRBJ1-4	.	.
TGTGCCAGCAGCTTAGGAGTCCGTCCAGGGGGGCTGTTTTTT	CASSLGVRPGGLFF	TRBV7-8	TRBJ1-4	once	TRBD1
TGTGCCAGCAGCAAAGTTGGCCGACAGAACACTGAAGCTTTCTTT	CASSKVGRQNTEAFF	TRBV21-1	TRBJ1-1	.	.
TGTGCCTTGGACAAAGGAAGTTCACCCCTCCACTTT	CALDKGSSPLHF	TRBV30	TRBJ1-6	.	.